The 20 T cell receptor beta chains below were found in one sample sequenced in a study of primary melanoma T cells and metastatic recurrence. This table comes from immunoSEQ multiplex PCR, and its TCRdb copy is limited to in-frame clones, with some not included. Of some 800 clones in the sample, around 81% were seen once. Material for sequencing was melanoma tumor tissue. Receptors were obtained from a human donor with melanoma.

This clone was counted between two and nine times. The V and J genes are TRBV6-8 and TRBJ1-1; possible D gene TRBD1, 5 bases. The CDR3 sequence is 15 residues long. Looked up from germline, CDR1 is MNHGY and CDR2 is SAAAGT. Trimming cost V 7 bases and J 0 bases, with 15 bases left between them. The CDR3 here is CASTRDGALNTEAFF. CDR3 DNA sequence: TGTGCCAGCACCCGCGATGGGGCCCTGAACACTGAAGCTTTCTTT.

This chain connects TRBV6-8 to TRBJ2-2; 7 bases fit TRBD2. Trimming at V came to 6 bases and at J to 8 bases, leaving 12 bases not matched to a gene. Germline V gene sequence: CDR1 MNHGY, CDR2 SAAAGT. The CDR3 covers 15 residues. CDR3 residues: CASSLGLPGPGELFF. CDR3 sequence (DNA): TGTGCCAGCAGCTTGGGACTACCGGGCCCTGGGGAGCTGTTTTTT.

The chain uses TRBV28 and TRBJ2-3, with 10 nucleotides matching TRBD2. CDR1 is MDHEN, CDR2 SYDVKM, per germline. This CDR3 contains 14 residues. Trimming removed 2 bases from V and 5 bases from J; junction bases left unmatched: 1. CDR3 bases: TGTGCCAGCAGTTTAGGACTAGCGGAAGATACGCAGTATTTT. It is translated as CASSLGLAEDTQYF.

The chain combines TRBV14 with TRBJ2-1; 8 nucleotides match TRBD2. The CDR3 has 14 amino acids. Trimming removed 1 base from V and 8 bases from J; junction bases left unmatched: 4. The germline CDR1 and CDR2 sequences are SGHDN and FVKESK. CDR3 sequence reads: CASSQAVGGDEQFF. For the CDR3, the DNA is TGTGCCAGCAGCCAAGCAGTCGGGGGGGATGAGCAGTTCTTC.

This chain links TRBV4-1 with TRBJ2-5; tentatively, D is TRBD1 (6 bases). Germline V gives CDR1 MGHRA, CDR2 YSYEKL. This CDR3 spans 14 amino acids. V was clipped by 3 bases and J by 5 bases, with 13 bases between them. CDR3 sequence (DNA): TGCGCCAGCAGCCACGACAGGCAGACGGAGACCCAGTACTTC. Translation gives CASSHDRQTETQYF.

The chain employs TRBV18 and TRBJ1-4; 9 nucleotides align to TRBD1. This CDR3 spans 16 amino acids. With V trimmed by 3 bases and J by 4 bases, 6 bases remained unmatched. Germline V CDR1 and CDR2: KGHSH, LQKENI. CDR3 nucleotide sequence: TGTGCCAGCTCACCCACCCCGGGACAGGGTAATGAAAAACTGTTTTTT. Its translation: CASSPTPGQGNEKLFF.

This chain joins TRBV19 and TRBJ2-3; 9 bases align to TRBD2. With 3 bases clipped from V and 3 bases from J, the junction kept 13 bases outside the gene matches. This CDR3 comprises 18 residues. Germline V gene lookup returns CDR1 LNHDA and CDR2 SQIVND (reference sequence). For the CDR3, the DNA is TGTGCCAGTAGTATGACCCGAGCGGGGGGAAGGAGGACAGATACGCAGTATTTT. Protein: CASSMTRAGGRRTDTQYF.

V gene TRBV19 combines with J gene TRBJ2-5; possibly TRBD1 for D (6 bases). Germline CDR1 reads LNHDA; CDR2 reads SQIVND (reference sequence). This CDR3 is built from 14 residues. The ends were cut back, 4 bases at V and 0 bases at J, with 9 bases in the middle. The CDR3 reads CASSRQGNQETQYF. For the CDR3, the DNA is TGTGCCAGTAGTAGGCAGGGGAACCAAGAGACCCAGTACTTC.

The chain carries TRBV11-3 and TRBJ2-3, with D tentatively TRBD2 (6 bases). Trimming left V 3 bases short and J 0 bases short, with 16 bases between. The V gene's germline CDR1 is SGHNT and CDR2 YENEEA. The length of the CDR3 is 17 residues. CDR3 sequence: CASSLSGSGTSTDTQYF. CDR3 nucleotide sequence: TGTGCCAGCAGCTTGTCCGGTAGCGGAACTAGCACAGATACGCAGTATTTT.

The chain has TRBV14 and TRBJ1-1, with 8 bases that match TRBD1. Trimming at V came to 2 bases and at J to 4 bases, leaving 6 bases not matched to a gene. Germline CDR1 SGHDN, CDR2 FVKESK. The CDR3 contains 15 residues. The CDR3 protein is CASSQQGALGTEAFF. Here the CDR3 DNA reads TGTGCCAGCAGCCAACAGGGGGCCCTAGGCACTGAAGCTTTCTTT.

J is TRBJ2-5 and V is TRBV5-1, with a weak D call TRBD2 (7 bases). V gave up 2 bases and J gave up 1 base, with 12 bases separating them. Germline CDR1 SGHRS, CDR2 YFSETQ. The CDR3 covers 15 residues. CDR3: CASSFGGGAQETQYF. Here the CDR3 DNA reads TGCGCCAGCAGCTTCGGAGGGGGGGCCCAAGAGACCCAGTACTTC.

The chain combines TRBV15 with TRBJ1-4; the D is unclear. The V end lost 6 bases, the J end lost 7 bases, and 18 bases lay between the germline ends. This CDR3 has 15 amino acids. The V gene's germline CDR1 is LNHNV and CDR2 YYDKDF (reference sequence). The CDR3 loop is CATSRQAGGGEKLFF. CDR3 bases: TGTGCCACCAGTAGGCAGGCGGGTGGAGGTGAAAAACTGTTTTTT. Combining the CDR3 with reference TRBV15 and TRBJ1-4 gives the whole variable domain DAMVIQNPRYQVTQFGKPVTLSCSQTLNHNVMYWYQQKSSQAPKLLFHYYDKDFNNEADTPDNFQSRRPNTSFCFLDIRSPGLGDTAMYLCATSRQAGGGEKLFFGSGTQLSVL.

A single count supports this clone. The rearrangement joins TRBV11-3 to TRBJ1-1; TRBD1 aligns across 9 bases. Per germline, CDR1 SGHNT and CDR2 YENEEA. This CDR3 has 15 amino acids. V trimming: 2 bases; J trimming: 1 base; junction bases outside the gene matches: 2. CDR3 protein: CASSLWGQGNTEAFF. In DNA form, the CDR3 reads TGTGCCAGCAGCTTATGGGGACAGGGGAACACTGAAGCTTTCTTT.

The chain couples TRBV9 to TRBJ2-7; D unresolved. CDR1 SGDLS and CDR2 YYNGEE come from the germline V gene. V was clipped by 4 bases and J by 6 bases, with 11 bases between them. This CDR3 is built from 12 residues. The CDR3 here is CASSLDWSEQYF. CDR3 coding DNA: TGTGCCAGCAGCTTAGATTGGTCCGAGCAGTACTTC. The full variable domain, rest sourced from reference TRBV9 and TRBJ2-7, is DSGVTQTPKHLITATGQRVTLRCSPRSGDLSVYWYQQSLDQGLQFLIQYYNGEERAKGNILERFSAQQFPDLHSELNLSSLELGDSALYFCASSLDWSEQYFGPGTRLTVT.

The chain uses TRBV6-8 and TRBJ2-1, with unresolved D. Germline loops: CDR1 MNHGY, CDR2 SAAAGT. Trimming cost V 5 bases and J 5 bases, with 7 bases left between them. The length of the CDR3 is 12 residues. The CDR3 nucleotides are TGTGCCAGCAGTGCGGTCCACAATGAGCAGTTCTTC. This translates into CASSAVHNEQFF.

This clone turned up a few times. This sequence joins TRBV19 and TRBJ1-1; 10 nucleotides match TRBD1. CDR3 length: 15 residues. Germline-derived CDR1 and CDR2 are LNHDA and SQIVND (reference sequence). The V gene end was trimmed by 6 bases and the J gene end by 1 base; junction bases not matched to a gene: 5. CDR3 DNA: TGTGCCAGTAGGGGGGACAGGGGCTCGAACACTGAAGCTTTCTTT. The encoded protein is CASRGDRGSNTEAFF. Full variable domain (missing parts from reference TRBV19 and TRBJ1-1): DGGITQSPKYLFRKEGQNVTLSCEQNLNHDAMYWYRQDPGQGLRLIYYSQIVNDFQKGDIAEGYSVSREKKESFPLTVTSAQKNPTAFYLCASRGDRGSNTEAFFGQGTRLTVV.

Turning to this clone: An end of the junction does not agree with germline; a read error may underlie this. This chain links TRBV4-2 with TRBJ2-6; possible D gene TRBD1, 5 bases. Germline values: CDR1 LGHNA, CDR2 YNFKEQ. CDR3 size: 24 residues. The CDR3 sequence is CASSPFSTRFHLPKKESGANVLTF. CDR3 nucleotides: TGTGCCAGCAGCCCATTCTCGACAAGATTCCATCTTCCCAAAAAAGAATCTGGGGCCAACGTCCTGACTTTT.

The chain couples TRBV6-8 to TRBJ2-2; perhaps TRBD2 as D (6 bases). CDR3 length: 14 amino acids. The ends were cut back, 4 bases at V and 1 base at J, with 7 bases in the middle. Looked up from germline, CDR1 is MNHGY and CDR2 is SAAAGT. The CDR3 here is CASSSGRNTGELFF. CDR3 nucleotide sequence: TGTGCCAGCAGTTCCGGGAGGAACACCGGGGAGCTGTTTTTT.

The chain joins TRBV7-6 to TRBJ1-4, with D perhaps TRBD1 (6 bases). This CDR3 is built from 14 residues. Trimming pared 5 bases from V and 10 bases from J, leaving 17 bases between. Per germline, CDR1 SGHVS and CDR2 FNYEAQ. CDR3 in amino acids: CASSPGGRGGKLFF. The CDR3 region has the DNA TGTGCCAGCAGCCCGGGGGGCAGAGGCGGAAAACTGTTTTTT.

This rearrangement joins TRBV6-8 to TRBJ1-3; D is uncertain. V was pared by 8 bases and J by 1 base, with 15 bases between. The CDR3 is 15 amino acids. Germline-derived CDR1 and CDR2 are MNHGY and SAAAGT. For the CDR3, the DNA is TGTGCCAGCCGCCGGGCGGGTGATTCTGGAAACACCATATATTTT. Translated, it gives CASRRAGDSGNTIYF.